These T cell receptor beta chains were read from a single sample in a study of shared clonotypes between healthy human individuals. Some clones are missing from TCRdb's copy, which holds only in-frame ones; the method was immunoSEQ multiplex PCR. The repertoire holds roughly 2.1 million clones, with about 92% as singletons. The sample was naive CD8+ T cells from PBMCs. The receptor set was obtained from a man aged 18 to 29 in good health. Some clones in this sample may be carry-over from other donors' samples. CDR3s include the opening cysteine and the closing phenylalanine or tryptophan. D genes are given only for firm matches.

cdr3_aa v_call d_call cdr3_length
CASSYLGGGTEAFF TRBV7-2 . 14
CASRAILRLACSYNEQFF TRBV12-2 . 18
CASSLDNIEQYF TRBV13 . 12
CASRGTEKGLAGGKAHEQYF TRBV5-1 TRBD2 20
CSADPDRGGSTDTQYF TRBV29-1 TRBD1 16
CASSPERRTVYNEQFF TRBV14 . 16
CASSPSLGAGNTIYF TRBV5-8 . 15
CASSLERTGLFEQYF TRBV5-6 TRBD1 15
CAAAPQFFSRDRNQPQHF TRBV28 TRBD1 18
CASSPNRDNEQFF TRBV6-5 . 13
CASNPQGTNYGYTF TRBV11-2 TRBD1 14
CSAMSETEAFF TRBV20-1 . 11
CASSTGTGGYGYTF TRBV2 TRBD1 14
CASSLDGSPYEQYF TRBV11-2 . 14
CASSSQGGGHGRNDEQFF TRBV11-2 . 18
CASSPQGGTEAFF TRBV28 . 13
CASSFSGISYEQYF TRBV13 . 14
CASRRRGNEQFF TRBV6-1 . 12
CASSLAAGAGVYNEQFF TRBV7-6 . 17
CASSSTGTGVYEQYF TRBV18 TRBD1 15
CASSRGDSTYEQYF TRBV16 TRBD1 14
CASTPRVNTEAFF TRBV27 . 13
CASSLATRALYNEQFF TRBV11-1 . 16
CASTNPAGQETQYF TRBV7-9 . 14
CAIGDRGLANEKLFF TRBV10-3 TRBD1 15
CASSLVANYGYTF TRBV7-8 . 13
CAIEKTGSYEQYF TRBV10-3 TRBD1 13
CAAKGLEETQYF TRBV10-3 TRBD2 12